This T cell receptor beta chain emerged from a study of stem cell transplantation in POMP-related autoinflammatory disease listed by TCRdb under 2021. Study-level background: The study hypothesized that defective thymoproteasomes impair MHC class I-dependent CD8+ T-cell differentiation and positive selection, skewing the TRB repertoire. The effect of POMP deficiency on T-cell receptor beta repertoire diversity and CDR3 characteristics was assessed by high-throughput TRB sequencing. Prior to transplant, the patients had skewing toward CD4+ naive T cells, low CD8+ T-cell proportions, and reduced T-cell cytokine secretion. Through one year post-transplant, neutrophils and platelets showed 100% donor engraftment on DNA chimerism analysis. General study outcomes and caveats: PRAID patients showed a restricted number of unique TRB V-J gene pairings. PRAID patients trended toward lower TRB diversity and higher clonality across all analyzed T-cell subsets. In PRAID patients, the trend toward increased clonality and lower diversity reached statistical significance only for regulatory T cells.

The intended sense of this specimen's time point label: after hematopoietic stem cell transplant. PRAID was characterized by prominent immunodeficiency alongside autoinflammation. T-cell subsets (conventional T cells, CD8+ T cells, regulatory T cells, T follicular helper cells) were sorted before TRB sequencing. Library preparation was by the immunoSEQ multiplex PCR assay. The authors' analysis ran thus. Shannon entropy, which takes clonal size distribution into account, was used to quantify repertoire diversity. Clonotype distribution inequality was measured with the Gini-Simpson index (Simpson_1-D). TCRdb holds this immuneACCESS table with in-frame rearrangements only. Some clones are missing; in checked studies, unresolved V genes explain under half, and the rest has no known cause. That table is the source of V, J and clone size, and D and trimming were worked out from the DNA. The sample contains some 68,000 clones, approximately 90% of them found a single time. The biggest ten clones account for 0.5% to 0.75% of the sample.

With regard to this clone: Its target antigen remains unknown. No clone much larger than this one lies a single base away; base qualities are absent.

The sequencing used CD4+ T cells from PBMCs, collected after stem cell transplantation. This TCR derives from a human patient with POMP-related autoinflammation and immune dysregulation (PRAID). Some T cells may have been brought in with the graft after a transplant.

The nucleotide sequence reads as follows: TGTGCCAGCAGCCCCAGACTAGGAAGGGGCCAAGAGACCCAGTACTTC. This sequence encodes CASSPRLGRGQETQYF. This chain is built from TRBV4-2 and TRBJ2-5; the D region possibly corresponds to TRBD2 (6 bases align). Trimming costs V 4 bases and J 1 base, and their ends lie 16 bases apart. CDR1 and CDR2 (LGHNA, YNFKEQ) derive from the germline V gene. The CDR3 covers 16 residues, taking in both the cysteine and the phenylalanine. The entry retains the CDR3 DNA only, 48 bases that are in frame from base 1.